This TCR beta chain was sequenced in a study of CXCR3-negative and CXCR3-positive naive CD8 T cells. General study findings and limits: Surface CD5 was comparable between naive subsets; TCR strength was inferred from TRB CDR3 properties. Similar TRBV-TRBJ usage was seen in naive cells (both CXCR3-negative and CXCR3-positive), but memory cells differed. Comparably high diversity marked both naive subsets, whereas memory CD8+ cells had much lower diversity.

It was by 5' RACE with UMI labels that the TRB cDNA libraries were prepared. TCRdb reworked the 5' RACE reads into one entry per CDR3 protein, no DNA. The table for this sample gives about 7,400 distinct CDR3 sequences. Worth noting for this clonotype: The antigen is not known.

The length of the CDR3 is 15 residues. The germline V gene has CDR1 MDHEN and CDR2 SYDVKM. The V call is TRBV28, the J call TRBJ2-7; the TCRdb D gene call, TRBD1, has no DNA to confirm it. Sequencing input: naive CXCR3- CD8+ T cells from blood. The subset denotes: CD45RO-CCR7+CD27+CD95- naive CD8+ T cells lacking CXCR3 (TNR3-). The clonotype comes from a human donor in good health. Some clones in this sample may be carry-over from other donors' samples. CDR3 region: CASSFVRVKSYEQYF.